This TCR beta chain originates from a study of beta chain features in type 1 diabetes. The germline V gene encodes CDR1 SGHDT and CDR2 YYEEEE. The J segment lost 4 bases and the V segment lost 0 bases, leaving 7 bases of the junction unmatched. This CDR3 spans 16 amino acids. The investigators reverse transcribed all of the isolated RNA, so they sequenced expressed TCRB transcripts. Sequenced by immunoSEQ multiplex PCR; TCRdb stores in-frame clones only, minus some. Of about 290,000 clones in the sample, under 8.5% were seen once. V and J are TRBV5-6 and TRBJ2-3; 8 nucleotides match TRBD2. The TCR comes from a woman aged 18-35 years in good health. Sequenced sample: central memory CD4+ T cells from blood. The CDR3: CASSLGLAREADTQYF. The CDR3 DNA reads TGTGCCAGCAGCTTGGGACTAGCGAGGGAAGCAGATACGCAGTATTTT.